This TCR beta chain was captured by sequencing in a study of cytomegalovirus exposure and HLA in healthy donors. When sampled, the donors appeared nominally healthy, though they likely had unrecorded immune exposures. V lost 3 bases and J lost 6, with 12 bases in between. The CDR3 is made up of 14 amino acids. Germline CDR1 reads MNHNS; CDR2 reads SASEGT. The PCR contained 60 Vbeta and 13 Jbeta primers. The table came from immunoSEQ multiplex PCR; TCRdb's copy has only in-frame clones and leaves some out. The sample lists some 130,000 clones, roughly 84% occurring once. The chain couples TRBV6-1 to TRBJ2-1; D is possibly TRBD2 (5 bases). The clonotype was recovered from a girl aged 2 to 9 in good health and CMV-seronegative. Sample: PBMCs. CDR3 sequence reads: CASSDSRDPNEQFF. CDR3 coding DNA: TGTGCCAGCAGTGATAGCCGGGATCCCAATGAGCAGTTCTTC.